Shown below are 3 T cell receptor beta chains from a single sample sequenced in a study of T cells after yellow fever vaccination. MiXCR was run by TCRdb on the 5' RACE reads, yielding one entry per CDR3 protein. Seen here are tens of thousands of distinct CDR3 sequences, roughly 7.4% observed once, and the top ten hold 30% to 45%. Source: CD8+ T cells sorted from PBMCs, taken 15 days after the yellow fever booster vaccination. These receptors all come from a man under 40 who received the YFV17D yellow fever vaccine.

This clonotype was observed at least ten times. This chain joins TRBV5-1 and TRBJ2-7; TRBD2 is a possible D gene (5 bases). The CDR3 length is 13 residues. V was clipped by 1 base and J by 2 bases, with 7 bases between them. Germline V CDR1 and CDR2: SGHRS, YFSETQ. The CDR3 bases are TGCGCCAGCAGCTTGTCCGGGACCTACGAGCAGTACTTC. Encoded protein: CASSLSGTYEQYF.

The gene calls are TRBV12-3 or TRBV12-4 and TRBJ2-2, with 8 bases matching TRBD2. The CDR3 length is 15 residues. The ends lost 7 bases at V and 7 bases at J; junction bases unmatched: 11. This CDR3 reads CASTLRQREIGELFF. CDR3 sequence (DNA): TGTGCCAGCACTCTACGACAGCGGGAGATCGGGGAGCTGTTTTTT.

The sample holds many counts of this clonotype. The V gene is TRBV6-4, the J gene TRBJ1-1, with D unclear. CDR1 is MRHNA, CDR2 SNTAGT, per germline. The CDR3 loop spans 13 amino acids. The V gene lost 0 bases and the J gene lost 7 bases, with 9 bases spanning the gap. In DNA form, the CDR3 reads TGTGCCAGCAGTGACTCGAACTCAGGTGAAGCTTTCTTT. Protein sequence: CASSDSNSGEAFF.